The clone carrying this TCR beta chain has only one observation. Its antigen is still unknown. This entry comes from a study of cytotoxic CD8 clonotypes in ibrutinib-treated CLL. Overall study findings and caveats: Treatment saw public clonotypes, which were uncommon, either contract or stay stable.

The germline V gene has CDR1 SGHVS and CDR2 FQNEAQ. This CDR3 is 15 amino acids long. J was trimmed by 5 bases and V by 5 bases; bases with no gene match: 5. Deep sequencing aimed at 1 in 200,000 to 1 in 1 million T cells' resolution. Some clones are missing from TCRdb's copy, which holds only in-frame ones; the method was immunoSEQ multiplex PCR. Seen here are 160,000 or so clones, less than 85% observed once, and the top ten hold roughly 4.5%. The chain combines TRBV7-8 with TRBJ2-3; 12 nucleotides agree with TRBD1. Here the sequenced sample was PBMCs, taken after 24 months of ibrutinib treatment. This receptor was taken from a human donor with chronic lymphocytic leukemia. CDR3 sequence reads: CASSRGQGAGDTQYF. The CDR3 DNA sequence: TGTGCCAGCAGCAGGGGACAGGGGGCGGGAGATACGCAGTATTTT.